These T cell receptor beta chains were read from a single sample in a study of blood T cell repertoires in COVID-19. Libraries were prepared by immunoSEQ multiplex PCR; TCRdb keeps only in-frame clonotypes and omits some of them. This repertoire shows about 91,000 clones, about 91% found once; its top ten account for about 8%. Sequenced sample: peripheral blood. The receptors shown here come from a woman aged 70-85 years with acute or convalescent COVID-19. CDR3s include the opening cysteine and the closing phenylalanine or tryptophan. Each record gives: CDR3 protein, V gene, J gene.

CATSTGNEQFF	TRBV24-1	TRBJ2-1
CASSPALLAGGVADTQYF	TRBV9	TRBJ2-3
CASSANLQARGYGYTF	TRBV27	TRBJ1-2
CASSSPDYRKSTDTQYF	TRBV11-2	TRBJ2-3
CASNPRGAADEQYF	TRBV19	TRBJ2-7
CSVHRSSEQYF	TRBV29-1	TRBJ2-7
CASRDPQGNNEKLFF	TRBV6-5	TRBJ1-4
CASSLTGTVSYNEQFF	TRBV27	TRBJ2-1
CASSQVVSSGHTFSYNEQFF	TRBV14	TRBJ2-1
CASSSHLGGGTYEQYF	TRBV7-2	TRBJ2-7
CASSISGGSYEQYF	TRBV7-2	TRBJ2-7
CVRSSPIGGQYMNTEAFF	TRBV7-5	TRBJ1-1
CASSFGLAAPGSSYNEQFF	TRBV28	TRBJ2-1
CASSPGLAGGQAEQYF	TRBV11-2	TRBJ2-7
CASSLFPSGYNEQFF	TRBV27	TRBJ2-1
CAISPQKNEQFF	TRBV10-3	TRBJ2-1
CASSAPFTGSQETQYF	TRBV2	TRBJ2-5
CASSLGHRIGNTEAFF	TRBV5-5	TRBJ1-1
CASSLVQGPYEQYF	TRBV5-6	TRBJ2-7
CASSFNRDTEAFF	TRBV7-8	TRBJ1-1
CASSDRDRTEAFF	TRBV6-1	TRBJ1-1
CASSRWTSGRAGYEQYF	TRBV27	TRBJ2-7
CAWSPAGHEKLFF	TRBV30	TRBJ1-4
CASSQFGSREQYF	TRBV4-1	TRBJ2-7
CASSSPVGPSGTFF	TRBV28	TRBJ2-1
CASSPWALSTDTQYF	TRBV21-1	TRBJ2-3
CASTTGRGEYNEQFF	TRBV5-5	TRBJ2-1
CASRGDRGIEKLFF	TRBV2	TRBJ1-4
CASRQEGGNTIYF	TRBV6-5	TRBJ1-3
CAGLPGNRDTGELFF	TRBV7-9	TRBJ2-2
CASSPGGLDYGYTF	TRBV5-4	TRBJ1-2
CASSKGTVPHTDTQYF	TRBV11-2	TRBJ2-3
CASSLVRTDRTDTQYF	TRBV7-9	TRBJ2-3
CASSRESGANVLTF	TRBV6-4	TRBJ2-6
CASSQDVTGGGYTF	TRBV3-1/TRBV3-2	TRBJ1-2
CASSPLAGGEQFF	TRBV3-1/TRBV3-2	TRBJ2-1
CASSETLAGDYNEQFF	TRBV5-1	TRBJ2-1
CASSQGRQASGANVLTF	TRBV3-1/TRBV3-2	TRBJ2-6
CASSTGTTGTDTQYF	TRBV5-4	TRBJ2-3
CASSLAGGSTYEQYF	TRBV5-4	TRBJ2-7
CASSYSGTAPGEQFF	TRBV27	TRBJ2-1
CASSEMTGGNQPQHF	TRBV2	TRBJ1-5
CASSLKVPYAAYNEQFF	TRBV5-6	TRBJ2-1
CASSISAISNQPQHF	TRBV19	TRBJ1-5
CASGRQGARADTEAFF	TRBV5-1	TRBJ1-1
CASVRDYPYEQYF	TRBV7-9	TRBJ2-7
CASSSTGINMNEKLFF	TRBV27	TRBJ1-4
CAISEYQEQYF	TRBV10-3	TRBJ2-7
CASSPGLNYKNIQYF	TRBV27	TRBJ2-4
CASSITENYGYTF	TRBV19	TRBJ1-2
CASSFRTGYTDTQYF	TRBV5-1	TRBJ2-3
CASSIQGTSSGELFF	TRBV9	TRBJ2-2
CSVDHRGPRGYTF	TRBV29-1	TRBJ1-2
CSASPGLNTGELFF	TRBV20-1	TRBJ2-2
CASSSILATTTGEQYF	TRBV5-6	TRBJ2-7
CASSRQDLEKLFF	TRBV18	TRBJ1-4
CASSLRGRDTGELFF	TRBV11-2	TRBJ2-2
CASILDRGNQPQHF	TRBV5-1	TRBJ1-5
CASSPQGQQTGANVLTF	TRBV18	TRBJ2-6